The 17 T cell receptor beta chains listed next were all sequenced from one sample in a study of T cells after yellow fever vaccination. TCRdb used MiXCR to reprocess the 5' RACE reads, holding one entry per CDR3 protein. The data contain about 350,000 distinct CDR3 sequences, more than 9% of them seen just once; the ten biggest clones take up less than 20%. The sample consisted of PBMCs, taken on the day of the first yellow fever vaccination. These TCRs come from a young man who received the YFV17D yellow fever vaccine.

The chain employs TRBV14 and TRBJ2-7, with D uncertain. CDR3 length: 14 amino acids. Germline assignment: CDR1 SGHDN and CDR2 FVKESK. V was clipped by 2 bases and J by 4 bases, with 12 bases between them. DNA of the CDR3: TGTGCCAGCAGCCAATTGGACGGCCAGTACGAGCAGTACGTC. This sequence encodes CASSQLDGQYEQYV.

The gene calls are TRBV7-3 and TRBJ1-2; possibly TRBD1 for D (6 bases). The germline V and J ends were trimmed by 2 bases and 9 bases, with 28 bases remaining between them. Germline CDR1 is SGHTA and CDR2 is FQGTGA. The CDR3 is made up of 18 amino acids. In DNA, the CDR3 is TGTGCCAGCAGCTTACCCTCCGGTTCGGCAGGGGCCTCTTTCAGCTACACCTTC. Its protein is CASSLPSGSAGASFSYTF. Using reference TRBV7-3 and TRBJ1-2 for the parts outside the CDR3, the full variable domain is GAGVSQTPSNKVTEKGKYVELRCDPISGHTALYWYRQSLGQGPEFLIYFQGTGAADDSGLPNDRFFAVRPEGSVSTLKIQRTERGDSAVYLCASSLPSGSAGASFSYTFGSGTRLTVV.

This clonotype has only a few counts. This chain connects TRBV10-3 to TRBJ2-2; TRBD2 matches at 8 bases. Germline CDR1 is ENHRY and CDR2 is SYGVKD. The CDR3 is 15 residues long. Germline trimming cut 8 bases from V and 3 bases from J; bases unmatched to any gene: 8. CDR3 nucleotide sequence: TGTGCCATCGCCAGGACTAGCCGTGACACCGGGGAGCTGTTTTTT. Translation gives CAIARTSRDTGELFF.

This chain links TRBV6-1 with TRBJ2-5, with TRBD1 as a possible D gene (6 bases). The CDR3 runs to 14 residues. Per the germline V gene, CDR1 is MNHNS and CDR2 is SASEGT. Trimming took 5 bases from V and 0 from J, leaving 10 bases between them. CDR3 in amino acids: CASSRDTDQETQYF. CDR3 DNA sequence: TGTGCCAGCAGTCGGGACACAGACCAAGAGACCCAGTACTTC.

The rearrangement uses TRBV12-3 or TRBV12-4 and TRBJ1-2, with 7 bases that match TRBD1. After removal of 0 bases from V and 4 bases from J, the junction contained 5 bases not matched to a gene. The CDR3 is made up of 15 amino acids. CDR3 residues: CASSLAGQTSYGYTF. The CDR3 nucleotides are TGTGCCAGCAGTTTAGCGGGACAGACCTCCTATGGCTACACCTTC.

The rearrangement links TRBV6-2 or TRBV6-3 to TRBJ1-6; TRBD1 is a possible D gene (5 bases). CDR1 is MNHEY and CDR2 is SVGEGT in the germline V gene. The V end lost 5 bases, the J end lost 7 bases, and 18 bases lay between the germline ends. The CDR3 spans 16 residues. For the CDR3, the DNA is TGTGCCAGCAGTGATTTCCCGGGACCGCGGAATTCACCCCTCCACTTT. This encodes CASSDFPGPRNSPLHF.

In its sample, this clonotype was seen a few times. In DNA form, the CDR3 reads TGTGCCAGCAGGGGAGCCGAGACCGTGGCCCCAGAGACCCAGTACTTC. It codes for CASRGAETVAPETQYF. J is TRBJ2-5 and V is TRBV7-9; D might be TRBD2 (5 bases). CDR3 length: 16 residues. V shed 6 bases and J shed 4 bases, with 21 bases lying between them. The germline V gene encodes CDR1 SEHNR and CDR2 FQNEAQ (reference sequence). The full variable domain, in which reference TRBV7-9 and TRBJ2-5 provide the parts outside the CDR3, is DTGVSQNPRHKITKRGQNVTFRCDPISEHNRLYWYRQTLGQGPEFLTYFQNEAQLEKSRLLSDRFSAERPKGSFSTLEIQRTEQGDSAMYLCASRGAETVAPETQYFGPGTRLLVL.

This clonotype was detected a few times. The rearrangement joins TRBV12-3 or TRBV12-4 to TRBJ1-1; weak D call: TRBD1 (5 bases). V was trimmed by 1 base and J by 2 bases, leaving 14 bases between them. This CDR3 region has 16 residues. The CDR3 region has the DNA TGTGCCAGCAGTTTAGTCGGGGGACTTTTCAACACTGAAGCTTTCTTT. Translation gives CASSLVGGLFNTEAFF.

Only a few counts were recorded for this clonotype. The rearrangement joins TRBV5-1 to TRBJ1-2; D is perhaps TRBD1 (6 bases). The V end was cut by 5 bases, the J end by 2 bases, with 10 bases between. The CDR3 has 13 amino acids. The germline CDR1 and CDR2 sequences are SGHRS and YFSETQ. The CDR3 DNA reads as TGCGCCAGCAGTGTGGGGGCGAACTATGGCTACACCTTC. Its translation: CASSVGANYGYTF.

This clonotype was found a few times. The CDR3 protein is CASSYRLGEQFF. The CDR3 coding sequence is TGTGCCAGCAGTTACCGCCTGGGTGAGCAGTTCTTC. The chain links TRBV6-2 or TRBV6-3 to TRBJ2-1; D gene ambiguous. CDR1 MNHEY and CDR2 SVGEGT come from the germline V gene. With 2 bases removed from V and 9 bases from J, the gap between germline ends came to 8 bases. The CDR3 covers 12 residues.

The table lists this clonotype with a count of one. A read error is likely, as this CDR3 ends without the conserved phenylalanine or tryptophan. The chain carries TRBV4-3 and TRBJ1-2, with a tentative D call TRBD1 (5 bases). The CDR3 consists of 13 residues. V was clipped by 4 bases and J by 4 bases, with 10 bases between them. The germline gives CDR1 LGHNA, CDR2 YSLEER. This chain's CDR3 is CASSPGQGYGYTY. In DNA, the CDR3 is TGCGCCAGCAGCCCTGGTCAGGGCTATGGCTACACCTAC.

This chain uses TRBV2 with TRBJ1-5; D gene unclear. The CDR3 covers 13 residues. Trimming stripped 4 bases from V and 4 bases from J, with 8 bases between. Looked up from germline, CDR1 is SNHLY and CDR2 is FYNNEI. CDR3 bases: TGTGCCAGCAGTGGTTGGCCAAATCAGCCCCAGCATTTT. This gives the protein CASSGWPNQPQHF.

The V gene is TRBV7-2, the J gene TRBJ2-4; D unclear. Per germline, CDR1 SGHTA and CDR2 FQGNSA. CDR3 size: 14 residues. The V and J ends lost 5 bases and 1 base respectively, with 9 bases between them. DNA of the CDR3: TGTGCCAGCAGCCCAGAGAAGGCCAAAAACATTCAGTACTTC. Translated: CASSPEKAKNIQYF.

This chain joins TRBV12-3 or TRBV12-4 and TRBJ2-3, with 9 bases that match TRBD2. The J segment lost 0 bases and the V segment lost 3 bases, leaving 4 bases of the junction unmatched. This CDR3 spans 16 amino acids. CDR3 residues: CASSLRAGGSTDTQYF. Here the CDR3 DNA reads TGTGCCAGCAGTTTGAGGGCGGGGGGGAGCACAGATACGCAGTATTTT.

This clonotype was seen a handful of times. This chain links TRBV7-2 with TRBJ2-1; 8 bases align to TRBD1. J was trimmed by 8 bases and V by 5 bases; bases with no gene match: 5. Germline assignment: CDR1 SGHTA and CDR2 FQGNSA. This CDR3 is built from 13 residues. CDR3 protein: CASSHGQGHEQFF. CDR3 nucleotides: TGTGCCAGCAGCCATGGACAGGGACATGAGCAGTTCTTC.

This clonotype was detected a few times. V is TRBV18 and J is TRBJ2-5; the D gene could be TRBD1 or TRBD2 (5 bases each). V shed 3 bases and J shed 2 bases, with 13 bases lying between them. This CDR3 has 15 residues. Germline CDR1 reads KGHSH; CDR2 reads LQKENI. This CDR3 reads CASSPAGREQETQYF. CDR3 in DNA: TGTGCCAGCTCACCGGCGGGCAGGGAACAAGAGACCCAGTACTTC.

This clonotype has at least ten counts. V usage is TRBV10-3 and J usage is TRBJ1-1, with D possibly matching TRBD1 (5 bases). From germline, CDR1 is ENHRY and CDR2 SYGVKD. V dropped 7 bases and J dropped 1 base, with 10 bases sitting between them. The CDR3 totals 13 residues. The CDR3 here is CAITLGENTEAFF. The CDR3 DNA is TGTGCCATCACCCTAGGGGAGAACACTGAAGCTTTCTTT.